This TCR beta chain was identified during a study of CD8 T cells in Susac syndrome. Notes on this clonotype: No antigen is known for it.

Whole-study results and caveats: Only a relatively small number of individuals were included in the TCR sequencing and HLA analysis.

High-throughput TCR beta sequencing covered peripheral CD8+ and CD4+ T cells. TEMRA cells were FACS-enriched, while CD8+ and CD4+ T cells were negatively isolated. An input of roughly 0.45 to 1 ug of RNA was subjected to reverse transcription using random hexamers. TCR beta CDR3 was amplified by immunoSEQ covering 54 Vbeta and 13 Jbeta. TCRdb re-called the immunoSEQ multiplex PCR reads with MiXCR, one entry per CDR3 protein. This sample has some 300,000 distinct CDR3 sequences, with approximately 84% found just once. Germline CDR1 MNHEY, CDR2 SMNVEV (reference sequence). Unmatched junction bases numbered 5, after V lost 3 bases and J lost 8 bases. This CDR3 is 15 amino acids long.

Sequenced: CD8+ T cells from PBMCs. The receptor's source is a human donor with multiple sclerosis. The chain joins TRBV27 to TRBJ1-4, with 11 bases matching TRBD1. For the CDR3, the DNA is TGTGCCAGCAGTTTTGGACAGGGGGCCCGGGAAAAACTGTTTTTT. The encoded protein is CASSFGQGAREKLFF.